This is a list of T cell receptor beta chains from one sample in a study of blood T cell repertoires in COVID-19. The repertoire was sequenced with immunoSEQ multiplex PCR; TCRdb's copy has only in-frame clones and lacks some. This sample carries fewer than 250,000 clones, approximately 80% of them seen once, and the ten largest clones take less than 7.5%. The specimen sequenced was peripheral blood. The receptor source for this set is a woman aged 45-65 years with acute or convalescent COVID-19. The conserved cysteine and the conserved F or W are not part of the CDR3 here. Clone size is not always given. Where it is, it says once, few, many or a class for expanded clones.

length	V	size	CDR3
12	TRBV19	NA	ASSIGRRGEKLF
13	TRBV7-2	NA	ASSPQGQVRESYT
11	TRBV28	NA	ASSLSRFGPLH
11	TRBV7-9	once	ASSLEGGTEAF
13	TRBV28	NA	ASLNSGQGRTEAF
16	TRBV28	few	ASVSRGTPPANTGELF
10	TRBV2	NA	ASSEGSYGYT
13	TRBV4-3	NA	ASSQDHGQQYEQY
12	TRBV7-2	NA	ASSLVSATYEQF
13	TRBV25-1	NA	ASSEWREGHDEQF
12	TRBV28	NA	ASSSPGQGGGYT
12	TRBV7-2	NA	ASSRDRLTSGYT
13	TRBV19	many	ASSISALSGNTIY
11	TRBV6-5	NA	ASRDRVAYEQY
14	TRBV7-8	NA	ASSLVAQTGNYEQY
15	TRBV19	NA	ASSIWVTGAGTDTQY
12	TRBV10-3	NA	AISDGQGAGGLF
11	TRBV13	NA	ASSLDRDQPQH
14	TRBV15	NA	ATSRDRYNYNEKLF
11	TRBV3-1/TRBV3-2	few	ASSQQGRVELF
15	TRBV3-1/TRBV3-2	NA	ASSHRLAGGPTDTQY
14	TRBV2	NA	ASGQTPLSGANVLT
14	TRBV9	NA	ASSVTSGRWTGELF
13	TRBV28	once	ASSLGTAPNEKLF
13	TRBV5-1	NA	ASSLVQGQNTEAF
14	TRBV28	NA	ASSLLQGAGTDTQY
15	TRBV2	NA	ASSEQASGGAYNEQF
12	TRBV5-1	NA	ASSFTQGNTEAF
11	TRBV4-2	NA	ASSQGNTGGAF
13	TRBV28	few	ASTPRGQGRNTIY
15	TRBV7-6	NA	ASSLAWTSGVQETQY
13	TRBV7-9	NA	ASSRQAGRGSPLH
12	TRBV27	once	ASSLDRGDSPLH
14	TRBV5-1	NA	ASSASLAGATDTQY
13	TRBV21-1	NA	ASSWRGQRNTEAF
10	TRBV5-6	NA	ASSLSKETQY
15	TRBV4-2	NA	ASSQELRQVGEYGYT
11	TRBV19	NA	ASSIAPSNEQY
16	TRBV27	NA	ASSAGLAGGRSYNEQF
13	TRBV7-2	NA	ASSATGTAFLGYT
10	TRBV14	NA	ASSRRYETQY
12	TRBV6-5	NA	ASSYQGADTEAF
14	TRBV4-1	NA	ASSPLDRSSGNTIY
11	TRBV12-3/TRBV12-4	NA	ASVGQGNYGYT
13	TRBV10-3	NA	AISESTGLREKLF
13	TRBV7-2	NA	ASSLVGQGNSPLH
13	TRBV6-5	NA	ASSPPTSGTDTQY
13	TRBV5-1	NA	ASSRGDSDNEKLF
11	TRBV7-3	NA	ASSLGQNYGYT
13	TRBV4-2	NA	ASSQVQGQNQPQH
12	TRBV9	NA	ASSVGAGAYGYT
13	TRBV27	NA	ASSLGGGSRYEQY
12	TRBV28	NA	ASSITSGRGEQF